This is a list of T cell receptor beta chains from one sample in a study of blood T cells in healthy people across ages. One entry per CDR3 protein, called by TCRdb with MiXCR from the 5' RACE reads. The data show 700,000 to 1,000,000 distinct CDR3 sequences, roughly 44% seen once. The material sequenced was blood. The source of these receptors is a man aged 55 to 69 in good health. CDR3s leave out the opening cysteine and the closing phenylalanine or tryptophan. The D gene is left open where the match is weak.

V gene	J gene	D gene	CDR3 protein
TRBV4-3	TRBJ2-1	-	ASSQDLGVASCNEQF
TRBV5-1	TRBJ2-3	TRBD2	ASSLAKGLGIMSSDTQY
TRBV7-2	TRBJ2-1	-	ASSSPNREQF
TRBV29-1	TRBJ1-6	TRBD1	SVLTGEGSPLH
TRBV7-6	-	TRBD2	ASSLARSGVRETQY
TRBV20-1	TRBJ2-7	TRBD1	SARGGTGTYEQY
TRBV3-1	TRBJ2-3	-	ASSPRTGRGGTDTQY
TRBV29-1	TRBJ2-3	TRBD2	SAGAGGRGDTQY
TRBV7-9	TRBJ2-1	-	ASSPRGGEDEQF
TRBV9	TRBJ2-3	-	ASSVRLDGGPEDTQY
TRBV10-3	TRBJ2-1	TRBD1	AIRTGTGESNEQF
TRBV14	TRBJ2-1	TRBD2	ASSQVGGGSYNEQF
TRBV20-1	TRBJ2-7	-	SAKAGTVSYEQY
TRBV15	TRBJ2-5	-	ATSSLGLSLGQETQY
TRBV20-1	TRBJ1-1	-	SASGRRS
TRBV9	TRBJ2-1	TRBD2	ASSVGSSGVTYNEQF
TRBV20-1	TRBJ2-3	-	SARGGGALLGVQY
TRBV18	TRBJ2-5	-	ASAPPSQETQY
TRBV5-1	TRBJ2-3	TRBD2	ASSLFSGDFNAQY
TRBV7-9	TRBJ2-5	-	ASSLVAGVYQETQY
TRBV20-1	TRBJ2-7	-	GARSGPHYEQY
TRBV7-9	TRBJ1-6	-	ASSPRGGFPPLH
TRBV11-3	TRBJ2-3	TRBD2	ASSFGTSGGDTDTQY
TRBV6-6	TRBJ2-3	TRBD2	ASRRGEGGDTQY
TRBV4-3	TRBJ1-1	-	ASSQQGFRGTEAF
TRBV6-1	TRBJ1-2	-	ASSGTGQSYGYT
TRBV7-8	TRBJ2-5	TRBD2	ASSLLAGGNKETQY
TRBV20-1	TRBJ2-3	TRBD2	SAGTSGGITDTQY
TRBV4-3	TRBJ2-1	TRBD2	ASSQVRVSGDYNEQF
TRBV5-4	TRBJ2-3	TRBD1	ASGMTGTVDTQY
TRBV20-1	-	-	SARESRARETQY
TRBV27	TRBJ1-2	-	ASSNGVNYGYT
TRBV6-1	TRBJ2-2	-	ASSENVGQVYTGELF
TRBV19	TRBJ2-1	-	ASLGGIYNEQF
TRBV6-2/TRBV6-3	TRBJ1-1	-	ASSYSSRESNTEAF
TRBV5-6	TRBJ2-6	TRBD1	ATKRQGANSGANVLT
TRBV29-1	TRBJ2-7	TRBD1	SGRDSRSESSYEQY
TRBV11-2	TRBJ2-2	-	ASSLGDLNTGELF
TRBV20-1	TRBJ1-2	-	SASRRAGGYT
TRBV4-1	-	-	ASSQDRRLLSYNEQY
TRBV4-1	TRBJ2-1	-	ASSQENLNEQF
TRBV29-1	TRBJ2-5	-	SAGSAAQETQY
TRBV7-2	TRBJ2-7	TRBD2	AGSLASTSGGSYEQY
TRBV10-3	TRBJ1-2	-	AISEGGANYGYT
TRBV5-1	TRBJ2-3	-	ASSSGSNADTQY
TRBV7-2	TRBJ2-3	TRBD2	ASNHQRGHIISTDTQY
TRBV7-2	TRBJ1-5	-	ASSLAGTERIQPQH
TRBV3-1	TRBJ1-2	TRBD1	ASSSRTGAYGYT
TRBV12-3/TRBV12-4	-	TRBD1	ACSRSRDRGFYEQY
TRBV3-1	TRBJ1-4	-	ASRWGREKLF
TRBV9	TRBJ2-1	-	ASSVHNEQF
TRBV15	TRBJ2-2	-	ATSRDSPGELF
TRBV21-1	-	-	ASSKVRRQYDPYEQY